This T cell receptor (beta chain) appears in the sequencing data of a study of T-cell reconstitution after alpha-beta-depleted transplantation in children. A library of TCRbeta sequences, prepared with unique molecular identifiers, was generated. TCRdb re-called the PCR reads through MiXCR, storing one row per CDR3 protein. This repertoire shows approximately 420,000 distinct CDR3 sequences, 9.5% to 13% found once; its top ten account for nearly 5.5%. Looked up from germline, CDR1 is ENHRY and CDR2 is SYGVKD. The CDR3 sequence is 16 residues long. Unmatched junction bases numbered 16, after V lost 6 bases and J lost 7 bases. Only a few counts were recorded for this clonotype.

The sample was PBMCs from the stem cell graft donor, taken from the stem cell graft. The chain uses TRBV10-3 and TRBJ1-1; 8 nucleotides agree with TRBD1. The sequence came from a human donor who donated a stem cell graft to a child with acute myeloid leukemia. The CDR3 nucleotides read TGTGCCATCAGCGTGACGCCGGGACAGGAGGCCGTTGAAGCTTTCTTT. Its protein product is CAISVTPGQEAVEAFF.